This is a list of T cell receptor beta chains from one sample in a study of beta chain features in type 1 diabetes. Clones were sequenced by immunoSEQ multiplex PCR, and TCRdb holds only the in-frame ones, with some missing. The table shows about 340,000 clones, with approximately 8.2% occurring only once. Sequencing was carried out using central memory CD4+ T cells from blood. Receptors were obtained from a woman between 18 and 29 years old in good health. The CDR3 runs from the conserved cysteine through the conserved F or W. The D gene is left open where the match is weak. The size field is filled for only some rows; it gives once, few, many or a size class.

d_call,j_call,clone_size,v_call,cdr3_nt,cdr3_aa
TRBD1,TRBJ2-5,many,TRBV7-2,TGTGCCAGCAGCCGCGACAGGGAAGAGACCCAGTACTTC,CASSRDREETQYF
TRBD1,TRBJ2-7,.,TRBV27,TGTGCCAGCAGCCTGCAGGGGGTCTACGAGCAGTACTTC,CASSLQGVYEQYF
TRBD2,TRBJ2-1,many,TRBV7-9,TGTGCCAGCAGCCGTGGACTAGCGGGAGGTGGCAATGAGCAGTTCTTC,CASSRGLAGGGNEQFF
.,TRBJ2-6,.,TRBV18,TGTGCCAGCTCACCGCCTCTCCTGGGCTGGGCCAACGTCCTGACTTTC,CASSPPLLGWANVLTF
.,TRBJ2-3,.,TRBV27,TGTGCCAGCAGAACGCTGGGGCAGGGGCCGGGAGATACGCAGTATTTT,CASRTLGQGPGDTQYF
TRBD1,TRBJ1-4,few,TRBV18,TGTGCCAGCTCACCCTCGGAGGGGGCCGCTGAAAAACTGTTTTTT,CASSPSEGAAEKLFF
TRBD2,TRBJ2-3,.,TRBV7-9,TGTGCCAGCAGGCGGACTAGCGGATCCACAGATACGCAGTATTTT,CASRRTSGSTDTQYF
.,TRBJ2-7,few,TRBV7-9,TGTGCCAGCAGCTTAGATCCCCTCTACGAGCAGTACTTC,CASSLDPLYEQYF
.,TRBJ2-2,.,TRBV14,TGTGCCAGCAGCAATAGCGGGAACACCGGGGAGCTGTTTTTT,CASSNSGNTGELFF
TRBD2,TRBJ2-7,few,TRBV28,TGTGCCAGCAGCCCATACAGGGGGACTAGCGGGAGCCGTGAGCAGTACTTC,CASSPYRGTSGSREQYF
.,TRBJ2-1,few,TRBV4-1,TGCGCCAGCAGCGAAGACTCCCTAGGCCTCTACAATGAGCAGTTCTTC,CASSEDSLGLYNEQFF
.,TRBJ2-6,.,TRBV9,TGTGCCAGCAGCGTAGTCGGGTGGACAGCTGGGGCCAACGTCCTGACTTTC,CASSVVGWTAGANVLTF
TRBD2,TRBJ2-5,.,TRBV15,TGTGCCACCAGCAGAGCCAAAACAGCGGGGCAAGAGACCCAGTACTTC,CATSRAKTAGQETQYF
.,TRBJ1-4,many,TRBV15,TGTGCCACCAGCAGAGATAGGTCGGACGGTACAACTAATGAAAAACTGTTTTTT,CATSRDRSDGTTNEKLFF
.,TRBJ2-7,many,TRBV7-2,TGTGCCAGCAGCAACAAGGCCGGGTACGAGCAGTACTTC,CASSNKAGYEQYF
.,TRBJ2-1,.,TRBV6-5,TGTGCCAGCAGGGCATCAAATGGGAACAATGAGCAGTTCTTC,CASRASNGNNEQFF
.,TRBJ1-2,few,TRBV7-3,TGTGCCAGCAGCCCGCACCGGGACACCAACTATGGCTACACCTTC,CASSPHRDTNYGYTF
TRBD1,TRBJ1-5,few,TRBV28,TGTGCCAGCAGTTTGGGACAGGGCCATCAGCCCCAGCATTTT,CASSLGQGHQPQHF
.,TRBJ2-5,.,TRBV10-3,TGTGCCATCAGCGTGGACAGCCAAGAGACCCAGTACTTC,CAISVDSQETQYF
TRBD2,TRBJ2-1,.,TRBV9,TGTGCCAGCAGCGATAGCGGGAGGGGGGATTCGGGCAATGAGCAGTTCTTC,CASSDSGRGDSGNEQFF
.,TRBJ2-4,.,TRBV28,TGTGCCAGCAGTCTTATTTCCGGGGTCGCCAAAAACATTCAGTACTTC,CASSLISGVAKNIQYF
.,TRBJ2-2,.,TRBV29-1,TGCAGCGTTGCAGGGTCGAACACCGGGGAGCTGTTTTTT,CSVAGSNTGELFF
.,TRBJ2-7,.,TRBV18,TGTGCCAGCTCACCACTGGGGAAAAACTACGAGCAGTACTTC,CASSPLGKNYEQYF
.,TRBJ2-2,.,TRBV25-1,TGTGCCAGCATGAGGTCCGGGGAGCTGTTTTTT,CASMRSGELFF
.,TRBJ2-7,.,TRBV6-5,TGTGCCAGCAGCGCCCGGACAGATAACTACGAGCAGTACTTC,CASSARTDNYEQYF
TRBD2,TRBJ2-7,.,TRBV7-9,TGTGCCAGCAGCCCGGGACTAGCGGGGAGGAAAACCTACGAGCAGTACTTC,CASSPGLAGRKTYEQYF
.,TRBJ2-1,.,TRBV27,TGTGCCAGCAGTTTACGCTCGAACAATGAGCAGTTCTTC,CASSLRSNNEQFF
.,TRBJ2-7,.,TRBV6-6,TGTGCCAGCAGCTCCGGGGAAAACTACGAGCAGTACTTC,CASSSGENYEQYF
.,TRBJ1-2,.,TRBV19,TGTGCCAGTAGTACAGGAGCCCAGAACTATGGCTACACCTTC,CASSTGAQNYGYTF
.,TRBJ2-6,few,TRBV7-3,TGTGCCAGCAGCTTAATCCGGCTGACCGGGGCTGGGGCCAACGTCCTGACTTTC,CASSLIRLTGAGANVLTF
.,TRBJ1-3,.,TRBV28,TGTGCCAGCAGTTTATCCAGGGCAGACACCATATATTTT,CASSLSRADTIYF
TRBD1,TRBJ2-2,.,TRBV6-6,TGTGCCAGCAGCACCGGGACAGAGACCACCGGGGAGCTGTTTTTT,CASSTGTETTGELFF
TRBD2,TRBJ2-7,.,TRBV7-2,TGTGCCAGCAGATCCGGACTAGCGGGAGGCCGCGAGCAGTACTTC,CASRSGLAGGREQYF
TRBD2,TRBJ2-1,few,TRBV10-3,TGTGCCATCAGTGACCCTACTAGCGTTCGGGATGAGCAGTTCTTC,CAISDPTSVRDEQFF
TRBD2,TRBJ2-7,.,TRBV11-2,TGTGCCAGCAGCCCCCCGGGACTAGCGGGGTTCGAGCAGTACTTC,CASSPPGLAGFEQYF
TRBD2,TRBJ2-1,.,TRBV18,TGTGCCAGCTCACCACCCGGGAGGGGCTACAATGAGCAGTTCTTC,CASSPPGRGYNEQFF
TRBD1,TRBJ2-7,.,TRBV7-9,TGTGCCAGCAGCCTCGGACAGGGCTGGTACGAGCAGTACTTC,CASSLGQGWYEQYF
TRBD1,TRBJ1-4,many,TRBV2,TGTGCCAGCAGTCGGGACAGGGCAGCAACTAATGAAAAACTGTTTTTT,CASSRDRAATNEKLFF
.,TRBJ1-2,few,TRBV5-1,TGCGCCAGCAGCCTGGGGGGACTAGGAGGCTACACCTTC,CASSLGGLGGYTF
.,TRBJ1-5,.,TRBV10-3,TGTGCCATCAGTGAAGCTGGGGGGGGCAATCAGCCCCAGCATTTT,CAISEAGGGNQPQHF
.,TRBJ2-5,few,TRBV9,TGTGCCAGCAGCGTAGCCTTCGGTAACAAAGAGACCCAGTACTTC,CASSVAFGNKETQYF
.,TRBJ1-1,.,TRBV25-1,TGTGCCAGCAGTGACGTCAGTCTGAACACTGAAGCTTTCTTT,CASSDVSLNTEAFF
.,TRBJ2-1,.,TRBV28,TGTGCCAGCAATCCCGGAGGGAGCGCGTCCTACAATGAGCAGTTCTTC,CASNPGGSASYNEQFF
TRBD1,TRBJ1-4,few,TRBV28,TGTGCCAGCAGTTTCCGACAGGGTAATGAAAAACTGTTTTTT,CASSFRQGNEKLFF
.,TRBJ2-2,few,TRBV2,TGTGCCAGCAGTGTCAAAGAATTCACCGGGGAGCTGTTTTTT,CASSVKEFTGELFF
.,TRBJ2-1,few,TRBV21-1,TGTGCCAGCAGCAAAGGGGAGCGGGAGTTGAACAATGAGCAGTTCTTC,CASSKGERELNNEQFF
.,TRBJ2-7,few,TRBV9,TGTGCCAGCAGCGCATTTCCCGGGGTAGCCTACGAGCAGTACTTC,CASSAFPGVAYEQYF
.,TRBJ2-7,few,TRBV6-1,TGTGCCAGCAGTGAACGCCTGGGACCGACTTTGAGGGAGCAGTACTTC,CASSERLGPTLREQYF
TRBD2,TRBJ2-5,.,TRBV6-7,TGTGCCAGCAGTTTGGGACTAGCGGGAAGAAAAGAGACCCAGTACTTC,CASSLGLAGRKETQYF
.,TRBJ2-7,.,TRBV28,TGTGCCAGCAAAATCGGACAGTTCTACGAGCAGTACTTC,CASKIGQFYEQYF
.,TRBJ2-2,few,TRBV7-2,TGTGCCAGCAGCTTATGGTCAGGGCGCGGCACCGGGGAGCTGTTTTTT,CASSLWSGRGTGELFF